This T cell receptor (beta chain) came from a study of OX40 agonist ivuxolimab in advanced cancers. Study observations and caveats: Several nonresponders also turned out to have low normalized T-cell clonal expansion. At doses 0.1 to 3.0 mg/kg, CD4+ and CD8+ clones expanded. The mean number of expanded clones was higher in CD8+ T cells than in CD4+.

This clone was counted once. Its antigen remains unidentified. The data were produced by immunoSEQ multiplex PCR, yet TCRdb's version contains in-frame clones alone and is incomplete. The sample has about 48,000 clones, around 80% seen once. The TCR was taken from an adult with an advanced solid tumor such as melanoma, head and neck, liver or kidney cancer. The sequencing here drew on CD4+ or CD8+ T cells sorted from blood, taken in a trial of the OX40 agonist ivuxolimab.

In nucleotides, the CDR3 is TGTGCCAGTAGTGACCAGAGCTCCTACGAGCAGTACTTC. It specifies CASSDQSSYEQYF. This chain links TRBV19 with TRBJ2-7, with D uncertain. CDR3 length: 13 residues. CDR1 is LNHDA and CDR2 is SQIVND in the germline V gene (reference sequence). V gave up 5 bases and J gave up 0 bases, with 8 bases separating them.